This T cell receptor (beta chain) appears in the sequencing data of a study of T cells in placental villitis. General notes on the study: To test an allograft-versus-infection hypothesis, the study compared placental TCR-beta repertoires across three groups: villitis of unknown etiology, unaffected controls matched for gestational age, and infectious villitis.

According to the germline V gene (reference sequence), CDR1 reads LNHNV and CDR2 reads YYDKDF. V is trimmed back by 0 bases and J by 0 bases, and the junction contains 0 bases that no gene match accounts for. Including the terminal cysteine and phenylalanine, the CDR3 comprises 15 residues. The entry retains the CDR3 DNA only, 45 bases that are in frame from base 1. Of note for this clone: Its antigen is still unknown. Per-base quality was not reported, and no clone a single base away is much larger than it.

Beyond this particular receptor, the publication reports: CMV-specific clone frequencies were higher in infectious CMV cases than in villitis of unknown etiology (0.011 vs 0.001), and the villitis of unknown etiology frequencies did not differ from those of controls. Sequencing bulk tissue could not tell helper, regulatory or cytotoxic T cells apart, could not separate maternal from fetal T cells, and left out gamma-delta receptors. Because the paraffin blocks included small amounts of decidua, some of the captured T cells, particularly in controls, may have been decidual rather than villous infiltrates.

The five infectious villitis placentae, four with confirmed cytomegalovirus and one with Toxoplasma gondii, were included without being matched to the other groups. In the infectious villitis group, the mothers were found to be younger and to have smaller fetuses, and preterm delivery or intrauterine demise was recorded in a couple of cases. Placentae were collected after delivery and examined grossly and histologically before archival tissue was selected. Five 10-micron scrolls were cut from each FFPE block, and DNA was then isolated using the AllPrep DNA/RNA FFPE Tissue kit. DNA concentration and purity were checked by NanoDrop, and RNA quality was assessed on a Bioanalyzer. TCR-beta CDR3 regions were amplified from genomic DNA with the immunoSEQ v4 bias-controlled multiplex PCR assay, run blinded to group allocation. To estimate the quantities of nucleated cells and T cells in each sample, reference gene primers were added alongside the TCR-beta primers. Sequencing of the libraries was performed on an Illumina MiSeq with a 100-cycle paired-end protocol. The paper's processing steps were these. Diversity and richness were calculated in immunoSEQ Analyzer software; richness by iChao1, clonality based on Pielou evenness and Shannon diversity (0-1, higher means less diverse). CDR3 amino acid sequences with V/J genes were queried against VDJdb for CMV, EBV and influenza A specificities using confidence 3 and substitution 2. TCR-beta amino acid clonotype overlap between villitis of unknown etiology, infectious villitis and control repertoires was assessed with the Morisita-Horn index. The table comes from immuneACCESS by way of TCRdb, which keeps in-frame sequences with V and J called. Part of the clones is missing from these tables; in studies checked, under half for an unresolved V gene and the rest for unknown reasons. V, J and clone size were drawn from that table, and D and trimming were deduced from the DNA. In all, the sample holds nearly 2,500 clones, and 80% to 85% of those were seen once. The top ten clones comprise 48% of the sample.

The rearrangement joined TRBV15 to TRBJ2-3, and 7 junction bases match TRBD2. Sequenced: placental tissue containing maternal and fetal cells. This TCR was sampled from a human patient with infectious villitis; the placental T cells may come from both mother and fetus. In nucleotides, the sequence is TGTGCCACCAGCAGAGAGCGGGGGAGCACAGATACGCAGTATTTT. It codes for CATSRERGSTDTQYF. Outside the CDR3, residues come from the reference TRBV15 and TRBJ2-3 proteins, so the full variable domain is: DAMVIQNPRYQVTQFGKPVTLSCSQTLNHNVMYWYQQKSSQAPKLLFHYYDKDFNNEADTPDNFQSRRPNTSFCFLDIRSPGLGDTAMYLCATSRERGSTDTQYFGPGTRLTVL.